Following are 27 T cell receptor beta chains from one sample sequenced in a study of T-cell reconstitution after alpha-beta-depleted transplantation in children. The TCRbeta library was prepared with unique molecular identifiers. TCRdb called the PCR reads again in MiXCR, with one record for every CDR3 protein. The data contain 450,000 to 600,000 distinct CDR3 sequences, 10% to 15% of them singletons. Sample: PBMCs, mostly from graft donor cells, taken 360 days after TCRalphabeta/CD19-depleted stem cell transplant. These receptors were taken from a male patient aged 10 to 17 who had a stem cell transplant for acute myeloid leukemia, so the T cells may come from the graft donor.

Ten or more counts support this clonotype. The chain links TRBV4-3 to TRBJ2-1; 14 bases fit TRBD2. The CDR3 contains 19 residues. V was clipped by 0 bases and J by 8 bases; unmatched bases: 12. CDR1 and CDR2 (germline): LGHNA, YSLEER. The CDR3: CASSQELRGLAGGGDEQFF. The CDR3 nucleotides are TGCGCCAGCAGCCAAGAGCTAAGAGGACTAGCGGGAGGTGGCGATGAGCAGTTCTTC.

The sample holds a few counts of this clonotype. This rearrangement joins TRBV10-3 to TRBJ2-5; D is unclear. Germline V gene data show CDR1 as ENHRY and CDR2 as SYGVKD. The CDR3 runs to 15 residues. The V gene lost 5 bases and the J gene lost 5 bases, with 18 bases spanning the gap. CDR3 amino acids: CAISSGLPTGETQYF. The CDR3 coding sequence is TGTGCCATCAGTTCCGGGCTACCCACCGGGGAGACCCAGTACTTC.

This clonotype was picked up a small number of times. V gene TRBV18 combines with J gene TRBJ2-7, with D possibly matching TRBD1 (5 bases). This CDR3 has 12 residues. Germline assignment: CDR1 KGHSH and CDR2 LQKENI. V lost 4 bases and J lost 6, with 10 bases in between. CDR3 nucleotide sequence: TGTGCCAGCTCACGACAGCTTCTCGAGCAGTACTTC. Its translation: CASSRQLLEQYF.

This sequence joins TRBV20-1 and TRBJ2-2; D is undetermined. V lost 0 bases and J lost 5, with 10 bases in between. The CDR3 has 14 residues. From germline, CDR1 is DFQATT and CDR2 SNEGSKA (reference sequence). The CDR3 spells CSARDYLETGELFF. The CDR3 DNA reads as TGCAGTGCTAGAGATTATTTGGAAACCGGGGAGCTGTTTTTT.

This clonotype has more than one count but fewer than ten. V and J are TRBV28 and TRBJ2-1; unclear D gene. The CDR3 consists of 16 residues. The germline V gene has CDR1 MDHEN and CDR2 SYDVKM. Trimming took off 6 bases at V and 4 bases at J, with 19 bases between the two ends. The CDR3 here is CASRIARGRPYNEQFF. CDR3 in DNA: TGTGCCAGCAGGATCGCCCGTGGGCGACCTTACAATGAGCAGTTCTTC.

The V call is TRBV12-5, the J call TRBJ2-3; TRBD2 matches 8 bases. CDR1 is LGHNT and CDR2 is FRNRAP in the germline V gene. The junction had 7 bases not matched to a gene; V was cut back by 0 bases and J by 2 bases. The CDR3 is 17 residues long. CDR3: CASGLVMAGGLTDTQYF. CDR3 DNA: TGTGCTAGTGGTTTGGTAATGGCGGGAGGACTCACAGATACGCAGTATTTT.

This clonotype was seen at least ten times. The rearrangement links TRBV3-1 to TRBJ2-1, with D tentatively TRBD1 or TRBD2 (5 bases each). CDR1 and CDR2 (germline): LGHDT, YNNKEL (reference sequence). This CDR3 has 14 amino acids. Trimming left V 9 bases short and J 8 bases short, with 20 bases between. CDR3: CASTHWGRRDEQFF. The DNA of the CDR3 is TGTGCCAGTACGCATTGGGGCAGGCGGGATGAGCAGTTCTTC.

This clonotype was detected only once. The chain uses TRBV21-1 and TRBJ2-1; the table's D gene call, TRBD1, was not cross checked with the DNA. TRBV21-1 is a listed pseudogene. The CDR3 totals 16 residues. This CDR3 is CASSARQTEVSNEQFF. DNA of the CDR3: TGTGCCAGCAGCGCCCGACAGACCGAGGTGTCCAATGAGCAGTTCTTC.

The V and J genes are TRBV7-2 and TRBJ2-4, with D tentatively TRBD2 (6 bases). Germline values: CDR1 SGHTA, CDR2 FQGNSA. V was clipped by 5 bases and J by 3 bases, with 14 bases between them. This CDR3 is 15 amino acids long. The CDR3 sequence: CASSIRLVGKNIQYF. CDR3 in DNA: TGTGCCAGCAGCATCCGACTAGTAGGCAAAAACATTCAGTACTTC.

In its sample, this clonotype was seen a few times. The genes are TRBV20-1 and TRBJ2-5, with 8 nucleotides matching TRBD1. With V trimmed by 4 bases and J by 3 bases, 7 bases remained unmatched. Looked up from germline, CDR1 is DFQATT and CDR2 is SNEGSKA (reference sequence). The CDR3 has 14 amino acids. The CDR3 loop is CSAKAGQGKETQYF. DNA of the CDR3: TGCAGTGCTAAAGCAGGACAGGGTAAAGAGACCCAGTACTTC.

This clonotype was observed at least ten times. The chain couples TRBV12-3 or TRBV12-4 to TRBJ2-1, with TRBD2 matching 7 bases. CDR3 length: 17 amino acids. V shed 2 bases, J shed 1 base, and the junction held 8 bases outside the gene matches. CDR3 protein: CASSLKVVAGSYNEQFF. Here the CDR3 DNA reads TGTGCCAGCAGTTTAAAGGTAGTAGCGGGTTCCTACAATGAGCAGTTCTTC.

At least ten counts were recorded for this clonotype. The chain joins TRBV29-1 to TRBJ2-1, with 7 bases identical to TRBD2. V gave up 7 bases and J gave up 0 bases; unmatched junction bases: 3. The length of the CDR3 is 13 residues. CDR1 SQVTM and CDR2 ANQGSEA come from the germline V gene. Here the CDR3 reads CSEAGSSYNEQFF. CDR3 sequence (DNA): TGCAGCGAAGCGGGGAGCTCCTACAATGAGCAGTTCTTC.

This clonotype was seen ten or more times. The CDR3 bases are TGCAGGGTCGTGTCTAACCCTGAAGCTTTCTTT. Residues: CRVVSNPEAFF. The chain uses TRBV20-1 and TRBJ1-1; D not certain. Germline V gene sequence: CDR1 DFQATT, CDR2 SNEGSKA (reference sequence). CDR3 length equals 11 residues.

The table lists this clonotype with many counts. The genes are TRBV6-2 or TRBV6-3 and TRBJ2-2; 8 nucleotides agree with TRBD1. Germline CDR1 reads MNHEY; CDR2 reads SVGEGT. The CDR3 covers 14 residues. V shed 8 bases, J shed 4 bases, and the junction held 6 bases outside the gene matches. The CDR3 bases are TGTGCCAGCGAGCGGACAGGGAGCACCGGGGAGCTGTTTTTT. This sequence encodes CASERTGSTGELFF.

The chain combines TRBV2 with TRBJ2-3; 9 bases line up with TRBD1. The CDR3 has 17 amino acids. V was clipped by 1 base and J by 2 bases; unmatched bases: 7. Germline CDR1 and CDR2: SNHLY and FYNNEI. This chain's CDR3 is CASSEVGQGSYTDTQYF. CDR3 coding DNA: TGTGCCAGCAGTGAAGTGGGACAGGGAAGTTACACAGATACGCAGTATTTT.

V gene TRBV29-1 combines with J gene TRBJ2-1; TRBD2 matches at 14 bases. The junction had 12 bases not matched to a gene; V was cut back by 6 bases and J by 8 bases. This CDR3 has 16 residues. CDR1 and CDR2 from the germline V gene are SQVTM and ANQGSEA. CDR3 sequence (DNA): TGCAGCGTCGCTGGGACTAGCGGGAGTTATACGGATGAGCAGTTCTTC. Residues: CSVAGTSGSYTDEQFF.

The chain recombines TRBV21-1 with TRBJ2-1; the DNA was not used to check the table's D call, TRBD1. TRBV21-1 is a documented pseudogene. There are 13 residues in the CDR3. Here the CDR3 reads CASSNFTPEKQFF. The CDR3 bases are TGTGCCAGCAGCAACTTCACCCCCGAAAAGCAGTTCTTC.

This clonotype was detected many times. The rearrangement links TRBV5-1 to TRBJ2-2; 13 nucleotides match TRBD2. This CDR3 spans 17 amino acids. Trimming took 2 bases from V and 3 from J; bases not matched to a gene: 4. Germline-derived CDR1 and CDR2 are SGHRS and YFSETQ. CDR3 protein: CASSLRGLAGHTGELFF. The CDR3 coding sequence is TGCGCCAGCAGCTTACGGGGACTAGCGGGACACACCGGGGAGCTGTTTTTT.

This clonotype was recorded at least ten times. The chain employs TRBV27 and TRBJ1-1; tentatively, D is TRBD1 (5 bases). This CDR3 is built from 16 residues. Germline V CDR1 and CDR2: MNHEY, SMNVEV (reference sequence). V lost 5 bases and J lost 3, with 19 bases in between. CDR3 sequence reads: CASSPGGGGRYTEAFF. Written as DNA, the CDR3 is TGTGCCAGCAGTCCGGGGGGAGGTGGTAGGTACACTGAAGCTTTCTTT.

The table lists this clonotype with a few counts. The V gene is TRBV7-8, the J gene TRBJ2-7; maybe TRBD2 (5 bases). Germline CDR1 and CDR2: SGHVS and FQNEAQ. V was trimmed by 1 base and J by 4 bases, leaving 14 bases between them. CDR3 length: 15 residues. The CDR3 DNA follows: TGTGCCAGCAGCTTAGGGGGAGTGGAGCATTACGAGCAGTACTTC. Amino acid sequence: CASSLGGVEHYEQYF. Based on the CDR3 plus reference TRBV7-8 and TRBJ2-7, the full variable domain is GAGVSQSPRYKVAKRGQDVALRCDPISGHVSLFWYQQALGQGPEFLTYFQNEAQLDKSGLPSDRFFAERPEGSVSTLKIQRTQQEDSAVYLCASSLGGVEHYEQYFGPGTRLTVT.

Ten or more counts support this clonotype. The chain links TRBV5-1 to TRBJ2-5; 12 bases agree with TRBD1. Germline CDR1 is SGHRS and CDR2 is YFSETQ. The V segment lost 4 bases and the J segment 5 bases; nucleotides outside the gene matches: 21. The CDR3 covers 20 residues. CDR3 loop: CASSLPGQGASLAEVETQYF. In DNA, the CDR3 is TGCGCCAGCAGCCTCCCGGGACAGGGGGCATCCCTAGCGGAGGTGGAGACCCAGTACTTC. Supplemented by reference TRBV5-1 and TRBJ2-5, the full variable domain reads KAGVTQTPRYLIKTRGQQVTLSCSPISGHRSVSWYQQTPGQGLQFLFEYFSETQRNKGNFPGRFSGRQFSNSRSEMNVSTLELGDSALYLCASSLPGQGASLAEVETQYFGPGTRLLVL.

The gene calls are TRBV24-1 and TRBJ2-2, with TRBD2 matching over 12 bases. Germline V gene sequence: CDR1 KGHDR, CDR2 SFDVKD. The ends lost 3 bases at V and 6 bases at J; junction bases unmatched: 10. This CDR3 contains 18 residues. The CDR3 DNA reads TGTGCCACCAGTGATCTCTGGACTAGCGGGAATTGGGCCGGGGAGCTGTTTTTT. Its translation: CATSDLWTSGNWAGELFF.

Ten or more counts support this clonotype. The chain carries TRBV28 and TRBJ2-7; D is tentatively TRBD1 or TRBD2 (5 bases each). Trimming removed 6 bases from V and 4 bases from J, with 19 bases in between. CDR1 and CDR2 from the germline V gene are MDHEN and SYDVKM. The CDR3 sequence is 15 residues long. Here the CDR3 DNA reads TGTGCCAGCAGCCGATCTACGGGGCATCATTACGAGCAGTACTTC. Amino acids: CASSRSTGHHYEQYF.

This clonotype was seen only a few times. This sequence joins TRBV6-2 or TRBV6-3 and TRBJ1-1; D call uncertain. Germline V gives CDR1 MNHEY, CDR2 SVGEGT. The length of the CDR3 is 14 residues. V was cut by 6 bases and J by 4 bases, with 15 bases left in between. The CDR3 loop is CASSQPRGSTEAFF. The DNA for the CDR3 is TGTGCCAGCAGCCAACCTCGAGGGAGCACTGAAGCTTTCTTT.

The rearrangement joins TRBV20-1 to TRBJ2-3, with 13 nucleotides matching TRBD2. With 4 bases clipped from V and 9 bases from J, the junction kept 4 bases outside the gene matches. The length of the CDR3 is 13 residues. Germline CDR1 is DFQATT and CDR2 is SNEGSKA (reference sequence). CDR3 coding DNA: TGCAGTGCTACGACTAGCGGGAGGAGCACGCAGTATTTT. Protein sequence: CSATTSGRSTQYF.

The chain links TRBV3-1 to TRBJ2-4; 8 nucleotides align to TRBD2. Germline CDR1 reads LGHDT; CDR2 reads YNNKEL (reference sequence). The CDR3 sequence is 18 residues long. V lost 0 bases to trimming and J lost 7 bases; unmatched junction nucleotides: 14. The CDR3 DNA sequence: TGTGCCAGCAGCCAAGATATCAGCGGGAGATTCGGTCGGAACATTCAGTACTTC. This encodes CASSQDISGRFGRNIQYF.

The sample holds many counts of this clonotype. V is TRBV28 and J is TRBJ2-7; 7 bases are shared with TRBD2. V dropped 1 base and J dropped 0; count of bases not matched to a gene: 9. This CDR3 is 17 amino acids long. Germline V gene lookup returns CDR1 MDHEN and CDR2 SYDVKM. CDR3 residues: CASSLSVVGGLSYEQYF. The CDR3 nucleotides are TGTGCCAGCAGTTTATCAGTAGTGGGAGGGCTCTCCTACGAGCAGTACTTC.